One sample yielded the 14 T cell receptor beta chains listed below, sequenced in a study of cytomegalovirus exposure and HLA in healthy donors. The PCR contained 60 Vbeta and 13 Jbeta primers. Only in-frame clones appear in the TCRdb table, and some are missing; sequencing was by immunoSEQ multiplex PCR. The sample contains 120,000 to 150,000 clones, 60% to 85% of which appear only once. Sequencing was performed on PBMCs. The source is a woman between 40 and 50 years old in good health and CMV-seropositive.

CDR3 bases: TGTGCCAGCAGCCCTACCGGTACGGGAAGGCTCGAGCAGTACTTC. Translating it yields CASSPTGTGRLEQYF. This sequence joins TRBV11-2 and TRBJ2-5; perhaps TRBD2 as D (5 bases). TRBJ2-7 explains the end of the DNA better; the J call may be wrong. Germline-derived CDR1 and CDR2 are SGHAT and FQNNGV. There are 15 residues in the CDR3.

The rearrangement uses TRBV19 and TRBJ2-7, with D unresolved. The CDR3 length is 12 residues. The V and J ends lost 5 bases and 6 bases respectively, with 11 bases between them. Germline V lookup: CDR1 LNHDA, CDR2 SQIVND (reference sequence). CDR3 sequence reads: CASSPSPGEQYF. The CDR3 bases are TGTGCCAGTAGTCCTAGTCCTGGCGAGCAGTACTTC.

The V call is TRBV7-9, the J call TRBJ2-1; 7 bases fit TRBD1. After removal of 5 bases from V and 8 bases from J, the junction contained 12 bases not matched to a gene. CDR3 length equals 15 residues. Germline CDR1 reads SEHNR; CDR2 reads FQNEAQ (reference sequence). The CDR3 sequence: CASSPGQFRVDEQFF. The DNA for the CDR3 is TGTGCCAGCAGCCCGGGACAGTTCCGAGTGGATGAGCAGTTCTTC.

The genes are TRBV2 and TRBJ1-1, with TRBD1 matching over 7 bases. This CDR3 has 19 amino acids. Germline V gene sequence: CDR1 SNHLY, CDR2 FYNNEI. Losses at the gene ends were 7 bases for V and 0 bases for J; bases not matched to a gene: 20. This chain's CDR3 is CASTYPTGPLAKLNTEAFF. The CDR3 DNA sequence: TGTGCCAGCACCTACCCGACAGGGCCCCTGGCTAAGTTGAACACTGAAGCTTTCTTT.

The V gene is TRBV7-2, the J gene TRBJ1-2; 8 bases match TRBD1. There are 14 residues in the CDR3. Germline V CDR1 and CDR2: SGHTA, FQGNSA. V gave up 6 bases and J gave up 8 bases; unmatched junction bases: 11. The CDR3 region is CASRLTGTGTGYTF. CDR3 DNA sequence: TGTGCCAGCAGGTTAACCGGGACAGGCACCGGCTACACCTTC.

The rearrangement joins TRBV5-5 to TRBJ2-1; TRBD1 aligns across 10 bases. V gave up 0 bases and J gave up 8 bases; unmatched junction bases: 17. Germline-derived CDR1 and CDR2 are SGHKS and YYEKEE (reference sequence). The CDR3 loop spans 19 amino acids. CDR3 protein: CASSLVGTGAQGRSDEQFF. In nucleotides, the CDR3 is TGTGCCAGCAGCTTGGTAGGGACAGGGGCCCAGGGACGATCGGATGAGCAGTTCTTC.

This clone was found a few times. J is TRBJ2-3 and V is TRBV6-1, with a possible D match to TRBD2 (5 bases). Trimming took off 0 bases at V and 4 bases at J, with 8 bases between the two ends. The CDR3 runs to 14 residues. Germline values: CDR1 MNHNS, CDR2 SASEGT. CDR3 protein: CASSEAGVPDTQYF. The CDR3 DNA reads TGTGCCAGCAGTGAAGCCGGGGTCCCAGATACGCAGTATTTT.

The rearrangement joins TRBV28 to TRBJ1-2; TRBD1 aligns across 7 bases. V lost 5 bases and J lost 3; bases outside the gene matches: 12. The CDR3 spans 16 residues. Germline lookup yields CDR1 MDHEN and CDR2 SYDVKM. CDR3 bases: TGTGCCAGCAGTCAGAACGTGGGCAGGGGGTACTATGGCTACACCTTC. Amino acid sequence: CASSQNVGRGYYGYTF.

This clone has only a few counts. The chain joins TRBV5-1 to TRBJ1-2; 7 bases map to TRBD1. The CDR3 is 15 residues long. Germline loops: CDR1 SGHRS, CDR2 YFSETQ. J lost 8 bases, V lost 3 bases, and 13 bases had no gene match. The CDR3 nucleotides are TGCGCCAGCAGCTCTACATACAGGGGTGTAAACGGCTACACCTTC. Amino acid sequence: CASSSTYRGVNGYTF.

The CDR3 DNA reads TGTGCCAGCAGTGCAGGGCCAGAAGAGACCCAGTACTTC. It encodes CASSAGPEETQYF. This chain uses TRBV2 with TRBJ2-5; D is perhaps TRBD1 (5 bases). Germline assignment: CDR1 SNHLY and CDR2 FYNNEI. V was trimmed by 4 bases and J by 3 bases, leaving 9 bases between them. This CDR3 has 13 amino acids.

The V gene is TRBV6-1, the J gene TRBJ2-7; possible D gene TRBD1, 6 bases. Germline-derived CDR1 and CDR2 are MNHNS and SASEGT. Trimming left V 3 bases short and J 3 bases short, with 9 bases between. The CDR3 consists of 13 residues. The CDR3, as DNA: TGTGCCAGCAGTGACAGGGGCATCTACGAGCAGTACTTC. Protein: CASSDRGIYEQYF.

The chain uses TRBV28 and TRBJ1-5, with D unclear. V was shortened by 6 bases and J by 0 bases, with 15 bases between the two germline ends. Germline assignment: CDR1 MDHEN and CDR2 SYDVKM. This CDR3 has 16 amino acids. As DNA, the CDR3 is TGTGCCAGCAGCCCCTTTGGCGGGTATAGCAATCAGCCCCAGCATTTT. Protein product: CASSPFGGYSNQPQHF.

This clone was counted only a few times. The chain has TRBV18 and TRBJ1-1; D is unresolved. Germline CDR1 is KGHSH and CDR2 is LQKENI. Trimming removed 3 bases from V and 1 base from J, with 6 bases in between. The CDR3 is 13 residues long. The CDR3, as DNA: TGTGCCAGCTCACCGAAGAGGAACACTGAAGCTTTCTTT. Residues: CASSPKRNTEAFF.

The V call is TRBV4-1, the J call TRBJ2-1; D possibly corresponds to TRBD1 (6 bases). Trimming removed 3 bases at V and 4 bases at J, with 10 bases between. The CDR3 is 14 amino acids. The germline V gene encodes CDR1 MGHRA and CDR2 YSYEKL. The CDR3 region is CASSHSTGYNEQFF. The CDR3 nucleotides read TGCGCCAGCAGCCATTCCACAGGGTACAATGAGCAGTTCTTC.